What follows are 12 T cell receptor beta chains derived from one specimen sequenced in a study of shared clonotypes between healthy human individuals. Libraries were prepared by immunoSEQ multiplex PCR; TCRdb keeps only in-frame clonotypes and omits some of them. The sample yields some 550,000 clones, roughly 97% seen once. The sequenced material came from naive CD4+ T cells sorted from blood. Subset denoted: CD45RA+ positively selected. The origin of the receptors is a woman aged 30 to 39 in good health.

V is TRBV29-1 and J is TRBJ1-2; D is unclear. The V gene lost 4 bases and the J gene lost 1 base, with 13 bases spanning the gap. The CDR3 consists of 14 residues. Germline values: CDR1 SQVTM, CDR2 ANQGSEA. CDR3 region: CSVGHSFDNYGYTF. DNA for the CDR3: TGCAGCGTTGGCCACAGCTTCGATAACTATGGCTACACCTTC. Filled out from reference TRBV29-1 and TRBJ1-2, the complete variable domain reads SAVISQKPSRDICQRGTSLTIQCQVDSQVTMMFWYRQQPGQSLTLIATANQGSEATYESGFVIDKFPISRPNLTFSTLTVSNMSPEDSSIYLCSVGHSFDNYGYTFGSGTRLTVV.

The count of this clone is one. The chain couples TRBV28 to TRBJ2-7; perhaps TRBD2 as D (5 bases). The CDR3 sequence is 13 residues long. V was clipped by 5 bases and J by 2 bases, with 10 bases between them. From germline, CDR1 is MDHEN and CDR2 SYDVKM. Written as DNA, the CDR3 is TGTGCCAGCAGTCTACTAGACACCTACGAGCAGTACTTC. Translating it yields CASSLLDTYEQYF.

The chain combines TRBV6-6 with TRBJ2-7; 12 bases are shared with TRBD2. This CDR3 has 14 amino acids. The germline V gene encodes CDR1 MNHNY and CDR2 SVGAGI (reference sequence). J lost 8 bases, V lost 9 bases, and 11 bases had no gene match. CDR3 DNA sequence: TGTGCCAGTTCGGCCGGACTAGCGGGAAATCAGCAGTACTTC. Its translation is CASSAGLAGNQQYF.

The CDR3 sequence is CASSPRLEAFF. The DNA for the CDR3 is TGTGCCAGCAGTCCTCGACTGGAAGCTTTCTTT. This rearrangement joins TRBV6-6 to TRBJ1-1; no definite D call. V was trimmed by 5 bases and J by 8 bases, leaving 9 bases between them. CDR1 and CDR2 from the germline V gene are MNHNY and SVGAGI (reference sequence). The CDR3 consists of 11 residues.

This chain connects TRBV2 to TRBJ1-2; D is unclear. The CDR3 consists of 14 residues. Looked up from germline, CDR1 is SNHLY and CDR2 is FYNNEI. Trimming cost V 6 bases and J 4 bases, with 15 bases left between them. CDR3 DNA sequence: TGTGCCAGCAGACCCTCGAGGAATTCCTATGGCTACACCTTC. Its protein is CASRPSRNSYGYTF.

V is TRBV11-2 and J is TRBJ2-1; a possible D gene is TRBD1 (5 bases). The germline V and J ends were trimmed by 5 bases and 0 bases, with 14 bases remaining between them. CDR1 is SGHAT and CDR2 is FQNNGV in the germline V gene. There are 16 residues in the CDR3. The CDR3 bases are TGTGCCAGCAGCCCAGGGCTGCGGAGCTCCTACAATGAGCAGTTCTTC. Encoded protein: CASSPGLRSSYNEQFF.

V gene TRBV10-2 combines with J gene TRBJ2-1; 9 bases map to TRBD2. The CDR3 extends over 15 amino acids. Germline CDR1 reads WSHSY; CDR2 reads SAAADI. Trimming cost V 4 bases and J 2 bases; bases outside gene matches: 3. The CDR3 region is CASSVSGSPYNEQFF. In DNA, the CDR3 is TGCGCCAGCAGTGTTAGCGGGAGTCCCTACAATGAGCAGTTCTTC.

This clone was observed a single time. This chain joins TRBV6-4 and TRBJ1-1; D might be TRBD1 (5 bases). Trimming shortened V by 7 bases and J by 4 bases, and 16 bases separated the two germline ends. CDR3 length: 14 residues. CDR1 and CDR2 from the germline V gene are MRHNA and SNTAGT. The DNA for the CDR3 is TGTGCCAGCACCAAGACAGCCGGGGGCACTGAAGCTTTCTTT. It codes for CASTKTAGGTEAFF.

This chain connects TRBV5-8 to TRBJ2-2; TRBD1 matches at 7 bases. CDR1 SGHTS and CDR2 YDEGEE come from the germline V gene. The CDR3 loop spans 17 amino acids. With 4 bases clipped from V and 8 bases from J, the junction kept 17 bases outside the gene matches. CDR3 sequence reads: CASSKLGTAITRGELFF. CDR3 in DNA: TGTGCCAGCAGCAAACTCGGGACAGCCATAACCCGTGGGGAGCTGTTTTTT.

The rearrangement links TRBV6-1 to TRBJ1-2, with D possibly TRBD1 on 5 matching bases. This CDR3 is 15 amino acids long. Deletions cut 1 base from V and 4 bases from J, with 13 bases between. The germline CDR1 and CDR2 sequences are MNHNS and SASEGT. The CDR3 reads CASSEETGTAYGYTF. The CDR3 DNA is TGTGCCAGCAGTGAAGAGACCGGGACGGCCTATGGCTACACCTTC.

This chain's CDR3 is CASSLLTSGGGGRNEQFF. DNA for the CDR3: TGTGCCAGCAGCTTATTGACTAGCGGAGGTGGAGGTCGCAATGAGCAGTTCTTC. The chain is built from TRBV7-3 and TRBJ2-1; 9 bases map to TRBD2. There are 18 residues in the CDR3. Trimming removed 2 bases from V and 6 bases from J; junction bases left unmatched: 14. CDR1 and CDR2 (germline): SGHTA, FQGTGA. Looking up the rest from reference TRBV7-3 and TRBJ2-1 gives the full variable domain: GAGVSQTPSNKVTEKGKYVELRCDPISGHTALYWYRQSLGQGPEFLIYFQGTGAADDSGLPNDRFFAVRPEGSVSTLKIQRTERGDSAVYLCASSLLTSGGGGRNEQFFGPGTRLTVL.

J is TRBJ1-5 and V is TRBV10-2; maybe TRBD1 (6 bases). This CDR3 has 13 amino acids. V lost 6 bases and J lost 7, with 13 bases in between. Germline V gene data show CDR1 as WSHSY and CDR2 as SAAADI. The chain's CDR3 is CASRETGRQPQHF. CDR3 bases: TGCGCCAGCAGGGAAACAGGGAGGCAGCCCCAGCATTTT.